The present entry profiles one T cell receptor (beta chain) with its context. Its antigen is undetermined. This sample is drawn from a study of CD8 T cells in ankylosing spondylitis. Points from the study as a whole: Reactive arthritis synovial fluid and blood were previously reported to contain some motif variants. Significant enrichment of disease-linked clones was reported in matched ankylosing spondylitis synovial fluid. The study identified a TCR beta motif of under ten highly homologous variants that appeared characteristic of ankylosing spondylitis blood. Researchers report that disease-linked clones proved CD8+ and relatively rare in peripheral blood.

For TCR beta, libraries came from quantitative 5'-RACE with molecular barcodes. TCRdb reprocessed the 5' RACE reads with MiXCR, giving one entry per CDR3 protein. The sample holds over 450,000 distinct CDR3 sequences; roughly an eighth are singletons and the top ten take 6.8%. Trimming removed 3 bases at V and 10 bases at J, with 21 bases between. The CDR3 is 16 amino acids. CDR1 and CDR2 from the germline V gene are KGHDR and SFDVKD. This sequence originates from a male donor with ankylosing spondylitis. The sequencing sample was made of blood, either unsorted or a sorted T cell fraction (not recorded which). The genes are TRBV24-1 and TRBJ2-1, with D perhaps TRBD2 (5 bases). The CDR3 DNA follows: TGTGCCACCAGTGATCCATCCCCCAGACTGGGCGGGGAGCAGTTCTTC. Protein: CATSDPSPRLGGEQFF.